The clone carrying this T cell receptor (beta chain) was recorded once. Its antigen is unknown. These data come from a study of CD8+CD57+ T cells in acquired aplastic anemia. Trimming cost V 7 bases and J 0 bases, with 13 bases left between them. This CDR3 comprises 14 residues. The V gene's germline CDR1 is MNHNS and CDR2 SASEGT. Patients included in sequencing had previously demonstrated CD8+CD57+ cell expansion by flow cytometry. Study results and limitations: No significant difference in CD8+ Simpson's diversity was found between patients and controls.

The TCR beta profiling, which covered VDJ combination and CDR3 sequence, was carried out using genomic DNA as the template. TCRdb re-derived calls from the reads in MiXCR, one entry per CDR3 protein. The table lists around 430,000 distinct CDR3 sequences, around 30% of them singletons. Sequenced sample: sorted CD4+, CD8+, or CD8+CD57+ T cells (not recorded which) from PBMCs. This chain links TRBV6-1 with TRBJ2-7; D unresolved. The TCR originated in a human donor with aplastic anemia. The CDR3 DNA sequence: TGTGCCAGCAAAATCGAGTTAAGCTCCTACGAGCAGTACTTC. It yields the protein CASKIELSSYEQYF.